These T cell receptor beta chains were read from a single sample in a study of a mutant IDH1 vaccine in newly diagnosed glioma. Antigens of these TCRs are unknown. Libraries were prepared by immunoSEQ multiplex PCR; TCRdb keeps only in-frame clonotypes and omits some of them. The sample has about 94,000 clones, around 92% seen once. The sample in question was PBMCs, obtained from a glioma patient whose treatment included an IDH1 peptide vaccine. The source is a woman aged 45-59 years with glioma. Both conserved end residues are part of each CDR3. The D gene is left open where the match is weak. Expanded clones are given a class, and other clones once, few, many or no size at all.

cdr3_aa: CASSFLNPETQYF; cdr3_nt: TGTGCCAGCAGCTTTCTAAACCCTGAGACCCAGTACTTC; j_call: TRBJ2-5; clone_size: -; d_call: -; v_call: TRBV7-9
cdr3_aa: CASSRASDSHYEQYF; cdr3_nt: TGTGCCAGCAGTCGGGCCTCAGACAGCCACTACGAGCAGTACTTC; j_call: TRBJ2-7; clone_size: -; d_call: -; v_call: TRBV27
cdr3_aa: CASGLVTGEDSTYEQYF; cdr3_nt: TGTGCTAGTGGTTTGGTAACAGGGGAAGACTCGACCTACGAGCAGTACTTC; j_call: TRBJ2-7; clone_size: -; d_call: TRBD1; v_call: TRBV12-5
cdr3_aa: CASSLGLAGGEQYF; cdr3_nt: TGTGCCAGCAGCCTGGGACTAGCGGGAGGCGAGCAGTACTTC; j_call: TRBJ2-7; clone_size: few; d_call: TRBD2; v_call: TRBV7-6
cdr3_aa: CSVQVSRTDTQYF; cdr3_nt: TGCAGCGTTCAAGTGTCGCGCACAGATACGCAGTATTTT; j_call: TRBJ2-3; clone_size: -; d_call: -; v_call: TRBV29-1
cdr3_aa: CAISPGQGKSANEKLFF; cdr3_nt: TGTGCCATCAGTCCGGGACAGGGGAAGAGTGCTAATGAAAAACTGTTTTTT; j_call: TRBJ1-4; clone_size: -; d_call: TRBD1; v_call: TRBV10-3
cdr3_aa: CASSSWTSGSYEQYF; cdr3_nt: TGTGCCAGCAGTTCCTGGACTAGCGGGAGTTACGAGCAGTACTTC; j_call: TRBJ2-7; clone_size: -; d_call: TRBD2; v_call: TRBV28
cdr3_aa: CAWSGGRGDYNEQFF; cdr3_nt: TGTGCCTGGAGTGGGGGCCGGGGTGATTACAATGAGCAGTTCTTC; j_call: TRBJ2-1; clone_size: -; d_call: -; v_call: TRBV30
cdr3_aa: CASRTPGWGRNEQFF; cdr3_nt: TGTGCCAGCAGAACTCCAGGGTGGGGTCGCAATGAGCAGTTCTTC; j_call: TRBJ2-1; clone_size: -; d_call: -; v_call: TRBV28
cdr3_aa: CASSQGGHEAFF; cdr3_nt: TGTGCCAGCAGCCAAGGAGGCCATGAAGCTTTCTTT; j_call: TRBJ1-1; clone_size: -; d_call: -; v_call: TRBV14
cdr3_aa: CASSYSGGARQPQHF; cdr3_nt: TGTGCCAGCAGTTACTCAGGGGGCGCGAGGCAGCCCCAGCATTTT; j_call: TRBJ1-5; clone_size: few; d_call: TRBD1; v_call: TRBV6-5
cdr3_aa: CASTLGLAESGELFF; cdr3_nt: TGTGCCAGCACCCTCGGACTAGCAGAGTCTGGGGAGCTGTTTTTT; j_call: TRBJ2-2; clone_size: -; d_call: TRBD2; v_call: TRBV7-3
cdr3_aa: CASSLSLVASYEQYF; cdr3_nt: TGTGCCAGCAGCTTAAGTTTGGTAGCCTCCTACGAGCAGTACTTC; j_call: TRBJ2-7; clone_size: once; d_call: -; v_call: TRBV7-8
cdr3_aa: CAWSHSGIAKNIQYF; cdr3_nt: TGTGCCTGGAGTCACAGCGGGATAGCCAAAAACATTCAGTACTTC; j_call: TRBJ2-4; clone_size: -; d_call: TRBD2; v_call: TRBV30
cdr3_aa: CASSPLGTRGIAEQFF; cdr3_nt: TGTGCCAGCAGTCCCCTCGGGACTAGGGGGATAGCTGAGCAGTTCTTC; j_call: TRBJ2-1; clone_size: -; d_call: TRBD2; v_call: TRBV28
cdr3_aa: CASSEEASGSYNEQFF; cdr3_nt: TGTGCCAGCAGTGAAGAGGCTAGCGGGTCTTACAATGAGCAGTTCTTC; j_call: TRBJ2-1; clone_size: once; d_call: TRBD2; v_call: TRBV2
cdr3_aa: CASSRGPVSYEQYF; cdr3_nt: TGTGCCAGCAGTCGAGGGCCCGTCTCCTACGAGCAGTACTTC; j_call: TRBJ2-7; clone_size: once; d_call: -; v_call: TRBV6-5
cdr3_aa: CASSFLIPSYNEQFF; cdr3_nt: TGTGCCAGCAGTTTTTTAATCCCCTCCTACAATGAGCAGTTCTTC; j_call: TRBJ2-1; clone_size: -; d_call: -; v_call: TRBV7-2
cdr3_aa: CASSSGTGRGYTF; cdr3_nt: TGTGCCAGCAGTTCCGGGACAGGGAGAGGTTACACCTTC; j_call: TRBJ1-2; clone_size: -; d_call: TRBD1; v_call: TRBV27
cdr3_aa: CASSQDRAFGEQFF; cdr3_nt: TGCGCCAGCAGCCAAGACAGGGCGTTCGGTGAGCAGTTCTTC; j_call: TRBJ2-1; clone_size: -; d_call: -; v_call: TRBV4-1
cdr3_aa: CASKRASPEREQFF; cdr3_nt: TGCGCCAGCAAAAGGGCTAGCCCGGAGAGGGAGCAGTTCTTC; j_call: TRBJ2-1; clone_size: -; d_call: -; v_call: TRBV5-1
cdr3_aa: CASSLYSSGMGDEQFF; cdr3_nt: TGTGCCAGCAGCTTATACTCTAGCGGGATGGGGGATGAGCAGTTCTTC; j_call: TRBJ2-1; clone_size: -; d_call: TRBD2; v_call: TRBV11-2
cdr3_aa: CASSQTSSGRPSDTQYF; cdr3_nt: TGTGCCAGCAGCCAGACTTCTAGCGGGAGGCCATCAGATACGCAGTATTTT; j_call: TRBJ2-3; clone_size: -; d_call: TRBD2; v_call: TRBV14
cdr3_aa: CASREGATYYEQYF; cdr3_nt: TGTGCCAGCCGTGAAGGGGCGACCTACTACGAGCAGTACTTC; j_call: TRBJ2-7; clone_size: -; d_call: -; v_call: TRBV5-6
cdr3_aa: CASSTDTEAFF; cdr3_nt: TGTGCCAGCAGTACAGACACTGAAGCTTTCTTT; j_call: TRBJ1-1; clone_size: -; d_call: -; v_call: TRBV28
cdr3_aa: CASSLKAYEQYF; cdr3_nt: TGTGCCAGCAGTTTAAAGGCCTACGAGCAGTACTTC; j_call: TRBJ2-7; clone_size: -; d_call: -; v_call: TRBV28
cdr3_aa: CASSSRGLTEAFF; cdr3_nt: TGTGCCAGTAGTAGCCGGGGACTCACTGAAGCTTTCTTT; j_call: TRBJ1-1; clone_size: -; d_call: -; v_call: TRBV19
cdr3_aa: CASSEPFSGSSYEQYF; cdr3_nt: TGTGCCAGCAGTGAACCTTTTAGCGGGAGCTCCTACGAGCAGTACTTC; j_call: TRBJ2-7; clone_size: -; d_call: TRBD2; v_call: TRBV6-1
cdr3_aa: CASSLTGVNTEAFF; cdr3_nt: TGTGCCAGCAGTTTGACAGGAGTGAACACTGAAGCTTTCTTT; j_call: TRBJ1-1; clone_size: -; d_call: -; v_call: TRBV2
cdr3_aa: CASSYLGSGEGKAFF; cdr3_nt: TGTGCCAGCAGTTACCTCGGGTCTGGGGAGGGGAAGGCTTTCTTT; j_call: TRBJ1-1; clone_size: once; d_call: -; v_call: TRBV6-6
cdr3_aa: CASSELILSGGSNEQFF; cdr3_nt: TGTGCCAGCAGTGAATTAATTTTGTCAGGGGGAAGCAATGAGCAGTTCTTC; j_call: TRBJ2-1; clone_size: -; d_call: TRBD1; v_call: TRBV2
cdr3_aa: CATSRLYGGLSNTGELFF; cdr3_nt: TGTGCCACCAGCAGGCTTTACGGGGGACTGTCGAACACCGGGGAGCTGTTTTTT; j_call: TRBJ2-2; clone_size: once; d_call: -; v_call: TRBV15
cdr3_aa: CSVGARDQPQHF; cdr3_nt: TGCAGCGTTGGGGCGAGGGATCAGCCCCAGCATTTT; j_call: TRBJ1-5; clone_size: -; d_call: -; v_call: TRBV29-1
cdr3_aa: CASSPHPGTGSYEQYF; cdr3_nt: TGTGCCAGCAGCCCCCACCCAGGGACAGGGTCCTACGAGCAGTACTTC; j_call: TRBJ2-7; clone_size: -; d_call: TRBD1; v_call: TRBV9
cdr3_aa: CASSLGDRAWNEQFF; cdr3_nt: TGTGCCAGCAGCTTAGGTGACAGGGCTTGGAATGAGCAGTTCTTC; j_call: TRBJ2-1; clone_size: -; d_call: TRBD1; v_call: TRBV13
cdr3_aa: CASSGDSRIETQYF; cdr3_nt: TGTGCCAGCAGTGGGGACAGTCGGATCGAGACCCAGTACTTC; j_call: TRBJ2-5; clone_size: -; d_call: TRBD1; v_call: TRBV2
cdr3_aa: CASSMGLADTQYF; cdr3_nt: TGTGCCAGTAGTATGGGGCTAGCAGATACGCAGTATTTT; j_call: TRBJ2-3; clone_size: -; d_call: -; v_call: TRBV19